This T cell receptor (beta chain) emerged from a study of cytomegalovirus exposure and HLA in healthy donors. The PCR used 60 Vbeta and 13 Jbeta primers. Assay: immunoSEQ multiplex PCR; the TCRdb copy retains only in-frame clones and omits some. The repertoire holds 40,000 to 55,000 clones, with about 81% as singletons. Findings and limits, study-wide: Data from an earlier analysis indicated that most TCR beta V segments were productive either about 87% or about 30% of the time. The classifier, whose performance was assessed in both the original and validation cohorts, reportedly diagnosed cytomegalovirus status with high specificity and sensitivity. The study flagged 150 to 200 TCR beta chains as cytomegalovirus-associated.

This clone has a single count. Its specificity is unknown. V was shortened by 1 base and J by 9 bases, with 19 bases between the two germline ends. The CDR3 sequence is 16 residues long. Germline assignment: CDR1 MGHRA and CDR2 YSYEKL. This TCR derives from a boy aged 5 to 17 in good health and CMV-seropositive. Sample: PBMCs. The chain links TRBV4-1 to TRBJ1-5; maybe TRBD1 (6 bases). As DNA, the CDR3 is TGCGCCAGCAGCCAAGTCCCCACAGGGAGTGGAGGGCCCCAGCATTTT. Translating it yields CASSQVPTGSGGPQHF.